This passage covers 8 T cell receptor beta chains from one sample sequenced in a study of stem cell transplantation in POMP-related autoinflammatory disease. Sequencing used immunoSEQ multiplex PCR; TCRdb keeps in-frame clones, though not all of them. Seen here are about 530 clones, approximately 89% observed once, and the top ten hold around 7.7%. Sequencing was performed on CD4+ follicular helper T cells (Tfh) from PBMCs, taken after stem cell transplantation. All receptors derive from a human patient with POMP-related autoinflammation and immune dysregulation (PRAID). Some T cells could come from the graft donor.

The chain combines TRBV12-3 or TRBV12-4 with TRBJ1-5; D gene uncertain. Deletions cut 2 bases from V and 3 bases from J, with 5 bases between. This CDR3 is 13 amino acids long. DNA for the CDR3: TGTGCCAGCAGTTTACTTTTCAATCAGCCCCAGCATTTT. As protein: CASSLLFNQPQHF.

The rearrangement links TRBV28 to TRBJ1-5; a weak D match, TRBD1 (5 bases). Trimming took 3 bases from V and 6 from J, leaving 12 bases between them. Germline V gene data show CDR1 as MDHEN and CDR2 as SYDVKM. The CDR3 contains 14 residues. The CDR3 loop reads CASSFSQGGQPQHF. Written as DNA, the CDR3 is TGTGCCAGCAGTTTTTCCCAGGGAGGTCAGCCCCAGCATTTT. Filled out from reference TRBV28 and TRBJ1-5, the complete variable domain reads DVKVTQSSRYLVKRTGEKVFLECVQDMDHENMFWYRQDPGLGLRLIYFSYDVKMKEKGDIPEGYSVSREKKERFSLILESASTNQTSMYLCASSFSQGGQPQHFGDGTRLSIL.

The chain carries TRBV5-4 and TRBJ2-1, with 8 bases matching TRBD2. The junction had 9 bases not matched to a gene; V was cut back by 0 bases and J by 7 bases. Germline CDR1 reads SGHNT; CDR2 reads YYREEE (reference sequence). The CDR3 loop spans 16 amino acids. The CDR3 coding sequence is TGTGCCAGCAGCTTGGGAGTCGGGAGGGCCGGGAATGAGCAGTTCTTC. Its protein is CASSLGVGRAGNEQFF.

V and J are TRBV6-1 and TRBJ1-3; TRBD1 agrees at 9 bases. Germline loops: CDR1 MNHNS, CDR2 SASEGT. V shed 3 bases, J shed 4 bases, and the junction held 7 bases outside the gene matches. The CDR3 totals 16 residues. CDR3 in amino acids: CASSERGTGRGNTIYF. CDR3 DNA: TGTGCCAGCAGTGAGAGAGGGACAGGGCGAGGAAACACCATATATTTT.

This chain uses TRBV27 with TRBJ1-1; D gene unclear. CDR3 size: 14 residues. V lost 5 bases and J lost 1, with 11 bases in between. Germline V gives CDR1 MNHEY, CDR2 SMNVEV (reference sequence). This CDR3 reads CASSPRTGNTEAFF. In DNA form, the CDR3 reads TGTGCCAGCAGTCCGAGGACGGGGAACACTGAAGCTTTCTTT.

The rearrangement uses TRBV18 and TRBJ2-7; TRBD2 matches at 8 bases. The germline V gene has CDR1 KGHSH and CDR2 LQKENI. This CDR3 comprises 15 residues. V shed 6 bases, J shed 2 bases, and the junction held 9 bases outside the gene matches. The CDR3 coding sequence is TGTGCCAGCTCTCAGAGCGGGAGTGTACCCTACGAGCAGTACTTC. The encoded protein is CASSQSGSVPYEQYF.

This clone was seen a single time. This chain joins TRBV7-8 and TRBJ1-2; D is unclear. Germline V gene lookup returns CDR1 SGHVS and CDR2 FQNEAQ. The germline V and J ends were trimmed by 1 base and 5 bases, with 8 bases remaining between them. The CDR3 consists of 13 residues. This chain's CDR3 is CASSLGRSYGYTF. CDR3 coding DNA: TGTGCCAGCAGCTTAGGTCGGTCTTATGGCTACACCTTC.

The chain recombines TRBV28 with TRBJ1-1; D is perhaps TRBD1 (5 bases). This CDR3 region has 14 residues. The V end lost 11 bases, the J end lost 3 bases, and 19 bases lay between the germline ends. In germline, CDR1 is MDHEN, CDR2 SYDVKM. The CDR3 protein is CAESNGRDDTEAFF. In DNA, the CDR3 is TGTGCCGAGAGTAACGGAAGGGACGACACTGAAGCTTTCTTT.